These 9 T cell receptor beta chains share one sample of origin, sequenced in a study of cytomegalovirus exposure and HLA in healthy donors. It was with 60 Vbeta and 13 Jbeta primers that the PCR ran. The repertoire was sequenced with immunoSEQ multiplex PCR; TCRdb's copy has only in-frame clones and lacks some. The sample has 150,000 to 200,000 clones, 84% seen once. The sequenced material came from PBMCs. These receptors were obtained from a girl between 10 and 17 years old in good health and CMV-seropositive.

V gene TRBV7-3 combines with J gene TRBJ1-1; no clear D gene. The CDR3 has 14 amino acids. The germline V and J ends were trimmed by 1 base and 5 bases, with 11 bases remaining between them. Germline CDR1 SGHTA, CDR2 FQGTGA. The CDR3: CASSLMGPGTEAFF. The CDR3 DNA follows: TGTGCCAGCAGCTTAATGGGCCCGGGGACTGAAGCTTTCTTT.

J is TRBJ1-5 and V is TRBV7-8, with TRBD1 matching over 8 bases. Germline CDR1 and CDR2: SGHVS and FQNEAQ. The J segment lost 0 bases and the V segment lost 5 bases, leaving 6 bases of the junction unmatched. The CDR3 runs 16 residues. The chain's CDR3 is CASSTGTGLSNQPQHF. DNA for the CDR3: TGTGCCAGCAGCACGGGGACAGGCCTTAGCAATCAGCCCCAGCATTTT. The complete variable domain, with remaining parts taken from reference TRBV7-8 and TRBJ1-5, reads GAGVSQSPRYKVAKRGQDVALRCDPISGHVSLFWYQQALGQGPEFLTYFQNEAQLDKSGLPSDRFFAERPEGSVSTLKIQRTQQEDSAVYLCASSTGTGLSNQPQHFGDGTRLSIL.

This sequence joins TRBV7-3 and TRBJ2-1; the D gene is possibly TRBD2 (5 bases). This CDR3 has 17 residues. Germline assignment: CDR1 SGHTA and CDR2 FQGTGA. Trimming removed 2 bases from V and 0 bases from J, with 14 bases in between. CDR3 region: CASSLEGVGISYNEQFF. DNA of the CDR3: TGTGCCAGCAGCTTAGAGGGTGTGGGTATCTCCTACAATGAGCAGTTCTTC.

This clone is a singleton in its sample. The CDR3 here is CASSLGLKGSNQPQHF. CDR3 coding DNA: TGTGCCAGCAGCCTCGGACTGAAGGGTAGCAATCAGCCCCAGCATTTT. The J gene is TRBJ1-5, the V gene TRBV7-8; the D is unclear. V was pared by 5 bases and J by 0 bases, with 14 bases between. Germline lookup yields CDR1 SGHVS and CDR2 FQNEAQ. This CDR3 contains 16 residues.

Here the CDR3 DNA reads TGTGCCAGCAGTGTTTTCGGACAGTCGGGTGAAAAACTGTTTTTT. This translates into CASSVFGQSGEKLFF. This chain joins TRBV6-1 and TRBJ1-4, with D tentatively TRBD1 (6 bases). CDR3 size: 15 residues. Trimming took 4 bases from V and 7 from J, leaving 16 bases between them. The germline gives CDR1 MNHNS, CDR2 SASEGT.

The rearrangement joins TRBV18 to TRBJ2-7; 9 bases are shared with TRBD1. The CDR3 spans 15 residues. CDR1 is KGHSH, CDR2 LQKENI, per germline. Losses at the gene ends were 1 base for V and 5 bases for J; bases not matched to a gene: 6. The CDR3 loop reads CASSPHRGQVDEQYF. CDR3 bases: TGTGCCAGCTCACCACACAGGGGGCAGGTCGACGAGCAGTACTTC.

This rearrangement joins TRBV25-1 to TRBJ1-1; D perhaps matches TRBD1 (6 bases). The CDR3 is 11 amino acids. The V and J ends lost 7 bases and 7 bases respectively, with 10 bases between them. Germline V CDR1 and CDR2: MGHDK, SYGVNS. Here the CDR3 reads CASIGQFEAFF. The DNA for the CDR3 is TGTGCCAGCATCGGACAGTTTGAAGCTTTCTTT. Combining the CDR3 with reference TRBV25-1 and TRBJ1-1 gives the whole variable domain EADIYQTPRYLVIGTGKKITLECSQTMGHDKMYWYQQDPGMELHLIHYSYGVNSTEKGDLSSESTVSRIRTEHFPLTLESARPSHTSQYLCASIGQFEAFFGQGTRLTVV.

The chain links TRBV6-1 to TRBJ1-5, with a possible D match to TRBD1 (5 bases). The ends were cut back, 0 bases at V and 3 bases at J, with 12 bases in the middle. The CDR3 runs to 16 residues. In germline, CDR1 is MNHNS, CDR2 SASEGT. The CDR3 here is CASSEAGGRFNQPQHF. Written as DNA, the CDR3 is TGTGCCAGCAGTGAAGCGGGGGGTAGATTCAATCAGCCCCAGCATTTT.

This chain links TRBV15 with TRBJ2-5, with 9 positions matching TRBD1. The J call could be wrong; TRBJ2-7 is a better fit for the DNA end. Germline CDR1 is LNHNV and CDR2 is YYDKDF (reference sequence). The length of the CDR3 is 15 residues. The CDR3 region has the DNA TGTGCCACCAGCAGAGATCGGGGACAGGGTGGCGAGCAGTACTTC. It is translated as CATSRDRGQGGEQYF.